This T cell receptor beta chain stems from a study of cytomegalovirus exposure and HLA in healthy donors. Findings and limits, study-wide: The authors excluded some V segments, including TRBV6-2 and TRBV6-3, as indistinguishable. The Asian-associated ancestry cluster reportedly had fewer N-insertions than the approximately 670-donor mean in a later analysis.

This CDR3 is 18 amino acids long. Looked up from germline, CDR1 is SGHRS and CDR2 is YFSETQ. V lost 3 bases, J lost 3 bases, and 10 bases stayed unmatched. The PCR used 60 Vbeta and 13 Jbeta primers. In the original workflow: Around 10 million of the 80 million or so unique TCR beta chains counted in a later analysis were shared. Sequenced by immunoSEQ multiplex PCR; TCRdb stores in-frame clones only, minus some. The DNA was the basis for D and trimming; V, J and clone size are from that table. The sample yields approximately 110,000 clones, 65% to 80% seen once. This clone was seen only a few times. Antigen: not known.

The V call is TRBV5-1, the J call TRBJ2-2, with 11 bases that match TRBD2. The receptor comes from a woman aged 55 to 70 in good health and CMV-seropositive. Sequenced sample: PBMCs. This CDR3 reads CASSSTIAGGYYTGELFF. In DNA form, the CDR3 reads TGCGCCAGCAGCTCTACTATAGCGGGGGGGTATTACACCGGGGAGCTGTTTTTT.